This note documents a single T cell receptor (beta chain) sequence. The source of the sample is a study of blood T cell repertoires in COVID-19. Original analysis: Nucleated cell number was recorded as an estimate derived from reference gene primer amplification. Assay used: immunoSEQ multiplex PCR; TCRdb lists only in-frame clones, some missing. V, J and clone size derive from that table, while D and trimming were established from the DNA sequence. The table shows around 310,000 clones, with nearly 90% occurring only once. The CDR3 has 16 residues. Germline V gene sequence: CDR1 SGHTA, CDR2 FQGNSA. Trimming at V came to 1 base and at J to 0 bases, leaving 3 bases not matched to a gene.

The sample was peripheral blood. The chain has TRBV7-2 and TRBJ1-3; 7 bases are a match to TRBD1. The source of this sequence is a woman in her 40s with COVID-19, enrolled during active disease. The CDR3 loop reads CASSLGGQSSGNTIYF. For the CDR3, the DNA is TGTGCCAGCAGCTTAGGGGGACAGAGCTCTGGAAACACCATATATTTT.